Following are 28 T cell receptor beta chains from one sample sequenced in a study of CD8 T cells in ankylosing spondylitis. A single record per CDR3 protein comes from TCRdb applying MiXCR to the 5' RACE reads. Seen here are tens of thousands of distinct CDR3 sequences, around 25% observed once, and the top ten hold roughly three fifths. The sequencing sample was made of blood, either unsorted or a sorted T cell fraction (not recorded which). Receptors were obtained from a male donor with ankylosing spondylitis or in good health (not recorded which).

The sample holds many counts of this clonotype. As DNA, the CDR3 is TGTGCCAGCAGTTACTTGAGGTATGAAGCTTTCTTT. Amino acids: CASSYLRYEAFF. V usage is TRBV6-6 and J usage is TRBJ1-1; D is unresolved. Germline-derived CDR1 and CDR2 are MNHNY and SVGAGI (reference sequence). Trimming shortened V by 1 base and J by 7 bases, and 7 bases separated the two germline ends. This CDR3 contains 12 residues.

This clonotype was seen many times. CDR3 nucleotide sequence: TGTGCCAGCAGTGAATCGGCCCTGCGGGGAAACACCATATATTTT. Its protein is CASSESALRGNTIYF. This chain joins TRBV6-1 and TRBJ1-3; D is undetermined. Per germline, CDR1 MNHNS and CDR2 SASEGT. The ends were cut back, 2 bases at V and 4 bases at J, with 12 bases in the middle. The CDR3 is made up of 15 amino acids.

This clonotype was observed a handful of times. The rearrangement joins TRBV7-9 to TRBJ2-1, with TRBD2 identical over 9 bases. The V segment lost 1 base and the J segment 6 bases; nucleotides outside the gene matches: 4. This CDR3 has 15 residues. Germline values: CDR1 SEHNR, CDR2 FQNEAQ (reference sequence). As DNA, the CDR3 is TGTGCCAGCAGCTTAGTAGCGGGGGACTCCAATGAGCAGTTCTTC. Translating gives CASSLVAGDSNEQFF. Full variable domain (missing parts from reference TRBV7-9 and TRBJ2-1): DTGVSQNPRHKITKRGQNVTFRCDPISEHNRLYWYRQTLGQGPEFLTYFQNEAQLEKSRLLSDRFSAERPKGSFSTLEIQRTEQGDSAMYLCASSLVAGDSNEQFFGPGTRLTVL.

This rearrangement joins TRBV29-1 to TRBJ2-1; a weak D match, TRBD1 (6 bases). V lost 3 bases, J lost 8 bases, and 11 bases lay in between. This CDR3 is 12 amino acids long. The germline gives CDR1 SQVTM, CDR2 ANQGSEA. The CDR3 region has the DNA TGCAGCGTTGACAGGGGACGGCATGAGCAGTTCTTC. Amino acid sequence: CSVDRGRHEQFF.

The chain recombines TRBV29-1 with TRBJ1-1; D unresolved. The CDR3 consists of 11 residues. The germline V gene has CDR1 SQVTM and CDR2 ANQGSEA. V lost 4 bases to trimming and J lost 11 bases, with 14 bases between them. For the CDR3, the DNA is TGCAGCGTTGTTTCTTCAGCGGATGCTTTCTTT. Protein: CSVVSSADAFF.

This clonotype was found a few times. The chain is built from TRBV29-1 and TRBJ1-4; D may be TRBD1 (6 bases). Germline assignment: CDR1 SQVTM and CDR2 ANQGSEA. This CDR3 has 14 amino acids. Trimming cost V 3 bases and J 5 bases, with 13 bases left between them. The CDR3: CSVDTGRGNEKLFF. CDR3 sequence (DNA): TGCAGCGTTGACACGGGCAGGGGAAATGAAAAACTGTTTTTT.

This clonotype occurred a few times. The chain joins TRBV4-2 to TRBJ1-1; D ambiguous. V was shortened by 1 base and J by 1 base, with 10 bases between the two germline ends. Germline V lookup: CDR1 LGHNA, CDR2 YNFKEQ. The CDR3 is 15 amino acids. The CDR3 region has the DNA TGTGCCAGCAGCCAAGTCCCCCCCAGGAACACTGAAGCTTTCTTT. Encoded protein: CASSQVPPRNTEAFF.

The chain recombines TRBV24-1 with TRBJ2-3; D call uncertain. Germline CDR1 reads KGHDR; CDR2 reads SFDVKD. The CDR3 has 15 amino acids. Trimming shortened V by 5 bases and J by 2 bases, and 13 bases separated the two germline ends. The chain's CDR3 is CATSGAVNPTDTQYF. CDR3 in DNA: TGTGCCACCAGTGGGGCAGTTAACCCCACAGATACGCAGTATTTT.

This clonotype has only a few counts. The chain couples TRBV12-3 or TRBV12-4 to TRBJ2-5, with D perhaps matching TRBD1 (6 bases). Deletions cut 4 bases from V and 5 bases from J, with 11 bases between. The CDR3 sequence is 13 residues long. CDR3 nucleotides: TGTGCCAGCAGTTCCCAGGGGTCGGAGACCCAGTACTTC. It specifies CASSSQGSETQYF.

The chain recombines TRBV5-6 with TRBJ1-5; D call uncertain. The CDR3 extends over 14 amino acids. Germline loops: CDR1 SGHDT, CDR2 YYEEEE. The V gene lost 4 bases and the J gene lost 5 bases, with 13 bases spanning the gap. The CDR3, as DNA: TGTGCCAGCAGCACCGGTGGAAGCGATCAGCCCCAGCATTTT. Translating it yields CASSTGGSDQPQHF.

This clonotype was seen only a few times. J is TRBJ2-1 and V is TRBV5-1; tentatively, D is TRBD1 (5 bases). From germline, CDR1 is SGHRS and CDR2 YFSETQ. The ends were cut back, 4 bases at V and 3 bases at J, with 8 bases in the middle. The CDR3 is made up of 13 amino acids. The CDR3: CASSIDSYNEQFF. The CDR3 DNA reads TGCGCCAGCAGCATAGACAGCTACAATGAGCAGTTCTTC. The entire variable domain, with the rest obtained from reference TRBV5-1 and TRBJ2-1, is as follows: KAGVTQTPRYLIKTRGQQVTLSCSPISGHRSVSWYQQTPGQGLQFLFEYFSETQRNKGNFPGRFSGRQFSNSRSEMNVSTLELGDSALYLCASSIDSYNEQFFGPGTRLTVL.

The chain uses TRBV7-2 and TRBJ1-4, with D uncertain. Germline CDR1 reads SGHTA; CDR2 reads FQGNSA. CDR3 length: 14 amino acids. V shed 6 bases and J shed 6 bases, with 14 bases lying between them. DNA for the CDR3: TGTGCCAGCAGGACGGATCCTCTGGATGAAAAACTGTTTTTT. Its protein product is CASRTDPLDEKLFF.

This clonotype was seen only a few times. The chain recombines TRBV29-1 with TRBJ2-1; D tentatively reads TRBD1 or TRBD2 (6 bases each). The CDR3 runs to 13 residues. V lost 6 bases and J lost 15, with 24 bases in between. The germline V gene encodes CDR1 SQVTM and CDR2 ANQGSEA. The CDR3 DNA reads TGCAGCGTCGAGGGGCAGGGGACTCCCGTCGGGTTCTTC. This sequence encodes CSVEGQGTPVGFF.

The V gene is TRBV11-2, the J gene TRBJ1-1; maybe TRBD1 (6 bases). Germline CDR1 reads SGHAT; CDR2 reads FQNNGV. The CDR3 covers 15 residues. Trimming removed 4 bases at V and 11 bases at J, with 23 bases between. The CDR3 DNA sequence: TGTGCCAGCAGCTGGGGCCCGGGACACCTTACGGGGGCTTTCTTT. It is translated as CASSWGPGHLTGAFF.

In its sample, this clonotype was seen once. The chain couples TRBV20-1 to TRBJ2-5; TRBD1 agrees at 8 bases. CDR3 length equals 12 residues. The V and J ends lost 5 bases and 5 bases, in that order; junction bases with no gene match: 4. Germline CDR1 is DFQATT and CDR2 is SNEGSKA (reference sequence). Written as DNA, the CDR3 is TGCAGTGCTCTGGGACAGGAGGAGACCCAGTACTTC. Translation gives CSALGQEETQYF.

This clonotype turned up a few times. The chain is built from TRBV20-1 and TRBJ2-2, with D possibly TRBD1 on 6 matching bases. The V end lost 0 bases, the J end lost 4 bases, and 9 bases lay between the germline ends. The CDR3 totals 14 residues. Per germline, CDR1 DFQATT and CDR2 SNEGSKA (reference sequence). Here the CDR3 DNA reads TGCAGTGCTAGAGATTCAGGGGTCACCGGGGAGCTGTTTTTT. Translated, it gives CSARDSGVTGELFF.

V usage is TRBV20-1 and J usage is TRBJ2-5; the match to TRBD1 covers 8 bases. Germline V gene sequence: CDR1 DFQATT, CDR2 SNEGSKA (reference sequence). V lost 3 bases to trimming and J lost 4 bases; unmatched junction nucleotides: 1. CDR3 size: 12 residues. CDR3 residues: CSARTGAETQYF. The CDR3 bases are TGCAGTGCTAGGACAGGGGCAGAGACCCAGTACTTC.

J is TRBJ1-1 and V is TRBV5-1; possible D gene TRBD1, 5 bases. Trimming left V 8 bases short and J 13 bases short, with 24 bases between. The CDR3 is made up of 13 amino acids. Germline V CDR1 and CDR2: SGHRS, YFSETQ. Written as DNA, the CDR3 is TGCGCCAGTAGCCAGGCCTCCCCAGGCGGGGGTTTCTTT. Its protein is CASSQASPGGGFF.

The sample holds a few counts of this clonotype. The chain joins TRBV27 to TRBJ2-1, with 14 bases matching TRBD2. The junction had 5 bases not matched to a gene; V was cut back by 4 bases and J by 0 bases. The V gene's germline CDR1 is MNHEY and CDR2 SMNVEV (reference sequence). The CDR3 totals 18 residues. CDR3 DNA: TGTGCCAGCAGTTCGACTAGCGGGAGGGCTAGCTCCTACAATGAGCAGTTCTTC. As protein: CASSSTSGRASSYNEQFF.

The chain combines TRBV25-1 with TRBJ1-2; D unresolved. The CDR3 totals 13 residues. CDR1 is MGHDK and CDR2 is SYGVNS in the germline V gene. Trimming cost V 7 bases and J 6 bases, with 15 bases left between them. CDR3: CASTREAVDGYTF. In nucleotides, the CDR3 is TGTGCCAGCACTCGGGAGGCAGTTGATGGCTACACCTTC.

The J gene is TRBJ2-5, the V gene TRBV9; the D is unclear. Germline CDR1 reads SGDLS; CDR2 reads YYNGEE. V dropped 4 bases and J dropped 1 base, with 11 bases sitting between them. The CDR3 sequence is 14 residues long. The DNA for the CDR3 is TGTGCCAGCAGCTTTGGCGGCGGCCAAGAGACCCAGTACTTC. This translates into CASSFGGGQETQYF.

The genes are TRBV5-1 and TRBJ1-1, with D perhaps TRBD1 (6 bases). The CDR3 contains 16 residues. Germline V gene lookup returns CDR1 SGHRS and CDR2 YFSETQ. V lost 3 bases and J lost 3, with 18 bases in between. CDR3 sequence reads: CASSWGPGGADTEAFF. Written as DNA, the CDR3 is TGCGCCAGCAGCTGGGGGCCTGGGGGCGCGGACACTGAAGCTTTCTTT.

V is TRBV5-1 and J is TRBJ2-1; a possible D gene is TRBD2 (7 bases). CDR3 length: 13 amino acids. The V gene lost 4 bases and the J gene lost 6 bases, with 11 bases spanning the gap. Germline V gene lookup returns CDR1 SGHRS and CDR2 YFSETQ. The CDR3 DNA reads TGCGCCAGCAGCGTCGGGGGGCGCAATGAGCAGTTCTTC. It yields the protein CASSVGGRNEQFF.

The rearrangement uses TRBV20-1 and TRBJ1-5; a possible D gene is TRBD1 (6 bases). Trimming left V 5 bases short and J 3 bases short, with 20 bases between. CDR1 is DFQATT, CDR2 SNEGSKA, per germline (reference sequence). The CDR3 extends over 16 amino acids. The CDR3 protein is CSAGGGAGIDNQPQHF. The CDR3 nucleotides are TGCAGTGCTGGAGGGGGTGCGGGGATTGACAATCAGCCCCAGCATTTT.

This chain connects TRBV27 to TRBJ1-2, with D possibly TRBD1 on 6 matching bases. Trimming took 6 bases from V and 4 from J, leaving 12 bases between them. The germline V gene encodes CDR1 MNHEY and CDR2 SMNVEV (reference sequence). This CDR3 has 13 residues. CDR3 nucleotides: TGTGCCAGCAGCCTACAGGGAACCTATGGCTACACCTTC. Amino acids: CASSLQGTYGYTF.

This clonotype was recorded a few times. The V call is TRBV7-9, the J call TRBJ2-1, with D tentatively TRBD2 (6 bases). Germline assignment: CDR1 SEHNR and CDR2 FQNEAQ (reference sequence). The CDR3 runs 13 residues. V gave up 1 base and J gave up 10 bases, with 11 bases separating them. The CDR3, as DNA: TGTGCCAGCAGCTTAGTACTAGGAGGGGAGCAGTTCTTC. This translates into CASSLVLGGEQFF.

This sequence joins TRBV29-1 and TRBJ2-7; 10 bases fit TRBD2. Germline CDR1 is SQVTM and CDR2 is ANQGSEA. The CDR3 covers 13 residues. V lost 6 bases, J lost 3 bases, and 5 bases stayed unmatched. CDR3 residues: CSVRVAGGYEQYF. The CDR3 DNA is TGCAGCGTCCGAGTAGCGGGAGGCTACGAGCAGTACTTC.

This clonotype appeared a few times. The rearrangement links TRBV12-3 or TRBV12-4 to TRBJ1-5, with unresolved D. Trimming shortened V by 4 bases and J by 9 bases, and 19 bases separated the two germline ends. The CDR3 is 15 residues long. The CDR3 DNA reads TGTGCCAGCAGTTCCGTGAAGGGAACGACTACGCCCCAGCATTTT. Translation: CASSSVKGTTTPQHF.